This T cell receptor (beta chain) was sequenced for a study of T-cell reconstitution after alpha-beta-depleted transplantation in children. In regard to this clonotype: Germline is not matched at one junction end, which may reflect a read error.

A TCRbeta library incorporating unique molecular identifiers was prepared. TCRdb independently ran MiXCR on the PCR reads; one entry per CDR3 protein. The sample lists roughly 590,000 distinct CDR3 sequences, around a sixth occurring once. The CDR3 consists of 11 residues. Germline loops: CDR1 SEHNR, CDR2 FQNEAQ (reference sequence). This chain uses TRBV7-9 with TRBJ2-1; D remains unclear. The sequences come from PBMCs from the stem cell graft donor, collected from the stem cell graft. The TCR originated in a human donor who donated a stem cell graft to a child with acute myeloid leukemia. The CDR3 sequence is CASSFHNGQFF. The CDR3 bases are TGTGCCAGCAGCTTTCACAATGGGCAGTTCTTC.